The 25 T cell receptor beta chains below come from one sample, sequenced in a study of CD8 T cells in Susac syndrome. Reverse transcription of about 0.5 to 1 ug RNA was carried out with random hexamers. In TCRdb, the immunoSEQ multiplex PCR reads were re-called with MiXCR into one record per CDR3 protein. The sample lists around 280,000 distinct CDR3 sequences; 85% were seen once. Sequenced input: CD8+ T cells from PBMCs. The receptors originated from a human donor with multiple sclerosis.

The CDR3 sequence is CASSSPTGTGGEQYF. As DNA, the CDR3 is TGTGCCAGCAGCTCCCCTACCGGGACAGGGGGCGAGCAGTACTTC. The chain employs TRBV7-9 and TRBJ2-7; TRBD1 agrees at 11 bases. Germline assignment: CDR1 SEHNR and CDR2 FQNEAQ (reference sequence). This CDR3 comprises 15 residues. Losses at the gene ends were 4 bases for V and 6 bases for J; bases not matched to a gene: 8.

The chain is built from TRBV3-1 and TRBJ1-2; a possible D gene is TRBD1 (5 bases). Germline CDR1 LGHDT, CDR2 YNNKEL (reference sequence). The V end lost 5 bases, the J end lost 8 bases, and 21 bases lay between the germline ends. This CDR3 has 15 residues. CDR3: CASSTKAGGDWGYTF. In DNA form, the CDR3 reads TGTGCCAGCAGCACGAAGGCAGGAGGGGACTGGGGCTACACCTTC.

V and J are TRBV20-1 and TRBJ1-1; D remains unclear. Germline CDR1 reads DFQATT; CDR2 reads SNEGSKA (reference sequence). This CDR3 is 13 amino acids long. The V end was cut by 6 bases, the J end by 0 bases, with 11 bases between. The CDR3 coding sequence is TGCAGTGCGAGTGATGGGCTGAACACTGAAGCTTTCTTT. Encoded protein: CSASDGLNTEAFF.

This chain links TRBV10-3 with TRBJ2-1, with unresolved D. Germline lookup yields CDR1 ENHRY and CDR2 SYGVKD. V shed 11 bases and J shed 6 bases, with 8 bases lying between them. The CDR3 has 10 residues. The DNA of the CDR3 is TGTGCCGTATCTTCCAATGAGCAGTTCTTC. It codes for CAVSSNEQFF.

The chain joins TRBV20-1 to TRBJ2-7; TRBD2 might be the D (6 bases). Germline CDR1 reads DFQATT; CDR2 reads SNEGSKA (reference sequence). The CDR3 covers 13 residues. V was shortened by 2 bases and J by 3 bases, with 11 bases between the two germline ends. The CDR3 sequence: CSARLLARYEQYF. The CDR3 DNA reads as TGCAGTGCTAGACTCCTAGCGCGCTACGAGCAGTACTTC.

The CDR3 sequence is CAGYRPREGKIQPQHF. As DNA, the CDR3 is TGTGCCGGCTATCGTCCTAGGGAAGGCAAAATTCAGCCCCAGCATTTT. This chain joins TRBV10-3 and TRBJ1-5, with unresolved D. This CDR3 region has 16 residues. The germline gives CDR1 ENHRY, CDR2 SYGVKD. Trimming shortened V by 11 bases and J by 6 bases, and 26 bases separated the two germline ends.

The chain carries TRBV12-3 or TRBV12-4 and TRBJ2-3; 9 positions agree with TRBD2. V shed 3 bases and J 6 bases; nucleotides not matched to a gene: 16. The CDR3 length is 18 residues. Here the CDR3 DNA reads TGTGCCAGCAGTTTGGGTGTATTAGCGGGAGTGGGGGTTGATACGCAGTATTTT. As protein: CASSLGVLAGVGVDTQYF.

J is TRBJ2-1 and V is TRBV19; D perhaps matches TRBD2 (5 bases). Germline CDR1 LNHDA, CDR2 SQIVND (reference sequence). The CDR3 sequence is 15 residues long. V was shortened by 4 bases and J by 4 bases, with 14 bases between the two germline ends. CDR3 region: CASSTSGRPYNEQFF. The CDR3 nucleotides read TGTGCCAGTAGTACGAGCGGCAGACCTTACAATGAGCAGTTCTTC.

This chain links TRBV9 with TRBJ2-1, with TRBD2 matching over 10 bases. With 3 bases clipped from V and 3 bases from J, the junction kept 6 bases outside the gene matches. The CDR3 loop spans 16 amino acids. Germline V lookup: CDR1 SGDLS, CDR2 YYNGEE. This chain's CDR3 is CASSAEREGRYNEQFF. CDR3 nucleotide sequence: TGTGCCAGCAGCGCCGAGCGGGAGGGCCGCTACAATGAGCAGTTCTTC.

This clonotype was observed once. The genes are TRBV2 and TRBJ1-2; D may be TRBD1 (6 bases). The CDR3 length is 13 residues. Germline values: CDR1 SNHLY, CDR2 FYNNEI. V was pared by 4 bases and J by 5 bases, with 11 bases between. The CDR3, as DNA: TGTGCCAGCAGTGGGACAGCGGGATATGGCTACACCTTC. Its translation: CASSGTAGYGYTF. Using reference TRBV2 and TRBJ1-2 for the parts outside the CDR3, the full variable domain is EPEVTQTPSHQVTQMGQEVILRCVPISNHLYFYWYRQILGQKVEFLVSFYNNEISEKSEIFDDQFSVERPDGSNFTLKIRSTKLEDSAMYFCASSGTAGYGYTFGSGTRLTVV.

The chain is built from TRBV7-9 and TRBJ2-3; D may be TRBD1 (5 bases). The length of the CDR3 is 15 residues. The V gene's germline CDR1 is SEHNR and CDR2 FQNEAQ (reference sequence). The V and J ends lost 5 bases and 2 bases respectively, with 14 bases between them. The CDR3: CASSPRQSDTDTQYF. The CDR3 DNA is TGTGCCAGCAGCCCAAGACAGTCTGACACAGATACGCAGTATTTT.

The chain links TRBV10-3 to TRBJ2-7, with D perhaps TRBD2 (5 bases). Germline-derived CDR1 and CDR2 are ENHRY and SYGVKD. Between the trimmed V and J ends, which lost 2 bases and 6 bases, there was a span of 11 bases. The CDR3 loop spans 13 amino acids. The CDR3 protein is CAISERRSPEQYF. The CDR3 DNA follows: TGTGCCATCAGTGAGAGGAGGTCGCCCGAGCAGTACTTC.

Only one count was recorded for this clonotype. This chain connects TRBV25-1 to TRBJ2-3; no clear D gene. The ends were cut back, 4 bases at V and 2 bases at J, with 7 bases in the middle. The CDR3 runs 13 residues. The germline V gene encodes CDR1 MGHDK and CDR2 SYGVNS. The CDR3 is CASSVRLTDTQYF. Written as DNA, the CDR3 is TGTGCCAGCAGTGTTCGGCTCACAGATACGCAGTATTTT.

The chain uses TRBV3-1 and TRBJ1-1; D is possibly TRBD1 (5 bases). The CDR3 is made up of 14 amino acids. The V and J ends lost 2 bases and 4 bases respectively, with 11 bases between them. Germline lookup yields CDR1 LGHDT and CDR2 YNNKEL (reference sequence). In nucleotides, the CDR3 is TGTGCCAGCAGCCAAAGCAGGGATCGCACTGAAGCTTTCTTT. Encoded protein: CASSQSRDRTEAFF.

V is TRBV29-1 and J is TRBJ2-1; D gene uncertain. The CDR3 is 12 residues long. Germline-derived CDR1 and CDR2 are SQVTM and ANQGSEA. V lost 4 bases, J lost 0 bases, and 4 bases lay in between. CDR3 sequence reads: CSVGRSYNEQFF. CDR3 DNA sequence: TGCAGCGTTGGACGCTCCTACAATGAGCAGTTCTTC.

The V and J genes are TRBV15 and TRBJ1-6, with D unresolved. This CDR3 is built from 18 residues. Germline V gene lookup returns CDR1 LNHNV and CDR2 YYDKDF (reference sequence). Trimming pared 2 bases from V and 4 bases from J, leaving 18 bases between. The CDR3 DNA is TGTGCCACCAGCAGAATTCTTGTAGAGTATTCGTATAATTCACCCCTCCACTTT. Its translation is CATSRILVEYSYNSPLHF.

The rearrangement uses TRBV18 and TRBJ2-1; TRBD1 agrees at 7 bases. In germline, CDR1 is KGHSH, CDR2 LQKENI. Germline trimming cut 2 bases from V and 4 bases from J; bases unmatched to any gene: 11. The length of the CDR3 is 17 residues. The CDR3 nucleotides are TGTGCCAGCTCACCAGAGAGTCCTCACAGGGGTTACAATGAGCAGTTCTTC. This gives the protein CASSPESPHRGYNEQFF.

The rearrangement links TRBV7-9 to TRBJ2-1, with 11 bases lining up with TRBD2. The CDR3 runs 14 residues. Germline V gene sequence: CDR1 SEHNR, CDR2 FQNEAQ (reference sequence). V shed 8 bases, J shed 7 bases, and the junction held 7 bases outside the gene matches. In nucleotides, the CDR3 is TGTGCCAGCGGCCAAAGACTAGCGGGGAATGAGCAGTTCTTC. Amino acids: CASGQRLAGNEQFF.

The V gene is TRBV11-1, the J gene TRBJ1-1; 7 nucleotides match TRBD1. V shed 7 bases and J 0 bases; nucleotides not matched to a gene: 5. CDR3 length equals 14 residues. The V gene's germline CDR1 is SGHAT and CDR2 FQDESV (reference sequence). CDR3 sequence: CASTSGQLNTEAFF. The CDR3, as DNA: TGTGCCAGCACTTCGGGACAGCTGAACACTGAAGCTTTCTTT.

V is TRBV2 and J is TRBJ2-2; D possibly corresponds to TRBD2 (5 bases). The CDR3 runs to 14 residues. The V end lost 3 bases, the J end lost 3 bases, and 8 bases lay between the germline ends. Germline V CDR1 and CDR2: SNHLY, FYNNEI. CDR3 in DNA: TGTGCCAGCAGTGAGGAGGCCTACACCGGGGAGCTGTTTTTT. Translating it yields CASSEEAYTGELFF.

This clonotype was seen a few times. V gene TRBV10-3 combines with J gene TRBJ2-7; a possible D gene is TRBD1 (6 bases). CDR1 is ENHRY, CDR2 SYGVKD, per germline. The CDR3 is 13 amino acids. V was pared by 10 bases and J by 3 bases, with 16 bases between. The CDR3 nucleotides read TGTGCCACCGCGCCGGGGACATACTACGAGCAGTACTTC. Its translation is CATAPGTYYEQYF.

The V gene is TRBV9, the J gene TRBJ2-2; D is undetermined. CDR1 is SGDLS, CDR2 YYNGEE, per germline. The V gene lost 3 bases and the J gene lost 8 bases, with 5 bases spanning the gap. The CDR3 covers 11 residues. CDR3 loop: CASSGRGELFF. The CDR3 DNA sequence: TGTGCCAGCAGCGGAAGGGGGGAGCTGTTTTTT.

The rearrangement links TRBV5-1 to TRBJ2-1; 10 nucleotides agree with TRBD2. After removal of 1 base from V and 4 bases from J, the junction contained 8 bases not matched to a gene. Germline V CDR1 and CDR2: SGHRS, YFSETQ. The CDR3 extends over 17 amino acids. CDR3 loop: CASSLRSGRATYNEQFF. The CDR3 DNA reads as TGCGCCAGCAGCTTGAGGAGCGGGAGGGCCACTTACAATGAGCAGTTCTTC. The complete variable domain, with remaining parts taken from reference TRBV5-1 and TRBJ2-1, reads KAGVTQTPRYLIKTRGQQVTLSCSPISGHRSVSWYQQTPGQGLQFLFEYFSETQRNKGNFPGRFSGRQFSNSRSEMNVSTLELGDSALYLCASSLRSGRATYNEQFFGPGTRLTVL.

J is TRBJ2-1 and V is TRBV12-5, with TRBD1 matching 7 bases. The junction had 15 bases not matched to a gene; V was cut back by 6 bases and J by 4 bases. CDR1 and CDR2 (germline): LGHNT, FRNRAP. This CDR3 has 17 residues. CDR3 in DNA: TGTGCTAGTGGATCGAGACAGGGCATCTTAATTTACAATGAGCAGTTCTTC. It encodes CASGSRQGILIYNEQFF.

The V gene is TRBV27, the J gene TRBJ2-1, with 7 bases that match TRBD2. The CDR3 sequence is 17 residues long. V was pared by 5 bases and J by 7 bases, with 17 bases of the junction left unmatched. The germline V gene encodes CDR1 MNHEY and CDR2 SMNVEV (reference sequence). The CDR3 loop reads CASSPTFLAVDANEQFF. CDR3 nucleotides: TGTGCCAGCAGTCCCACCTTCCTAGCGGTCGACGCAAATGAGCAGTTCTTC.